The 13 T cell receptor beta chains in this list originate from one sample, sequenced in a study of blood T cells in healthy people across ages. Alongside a J-beta primer mix, a sample-barcoded 5' primer served in a second PCR lasting about 7 to 11 cycles. TCRdb reanalysed the 5' RACE reads using MiXCR and keeps one entry per CDR3 protein. The sample contains some 1.5 million distinct CDR3 sequences, roughly 28% of which appear only once. What was sequenced was blood. All receptors derive from a woman in her twenties or thirties in good health.

This clonotype was picked up many times. J is TRBJ2-1 and V is TRBV12-3 or TRBV12-4; a weak D match, TRBD2 (5 bases). The V end lost 5 bases, the J end lost 6 bases, and 11 bases lay between the germline ends. The CDR3 consists of 13 residues. The CDR3 DNA reads as TGTGCCAGCAGTCCAAGCGGCCTCAATGAGCAGTTCTTC. Encoded protein: CASSPSGLNEQFF.

Regarding this clonotype: This may come from a read error, since a much larger clone is one base off. The chain links TRBV10-3 to TRBJ2-3, with 9 bases lining up with TRBD2. CDR3 size: 18 residues. CDR1 is ENHRY, CDR2 SYGVKD, per germline. CDR3 protein: CALSEPNLAGHITDTQYF. DNA for the CDR3: TGTGCCCTCAGTGAGCCTAATCTAGCGGGACACATCACAGATACGCAGTATTTT.

This chain links TRBV5-5 with TRBJ1-5, with 10 bases fitting TRBD1. The CDR3 totals 15 residues. Germline assignment: CDR1 SGHKS and CDR2 YYEKEE (reference sequence). Unmatched junction bases numbered 7, after V lost 2 bases and J lost 8 bases. This CDR3 is CASSFGTGVAEPQHF. For the CDR3, the DNA is TGTGCCAGCAGCTTTGGGACAGGGGTGGCTGAGCCCCAGCATTTT.

This clonotype was detected a few times. The V gene is TRBV10-3, the J gene TRBJ1-5; 8 bases are a match to TRBD1. The germline V gene encodes CDR1 ENHRY and CDR2 SYGVKD. V trimming: 5 bases; J trimming: 1 base; junction bases outside the gene matches: 1. The CDR3 is 14 residues long. CDR3 nucleotides: TGTGCCATCAGTCAGGGGGCAAGCAATCAGCCCCAGCATTTT. This translates into CAISQGASNQPQHF.

Note on this clonotype: One end of the junction varies from germline; a read error may be responsible. The gene calls are TRBV10-3 and TRBJ2-3, with 8 positions matching TRBD2. CDR1 and CDR2 (germline): ENHRY, SYGVKD. The CDR3 consists of 20 residues. The CDR3 spells CATSDPRKSSGRPTADTQYF. The CDR3 nucleotides are TGTGCCACCAGTGACCCGCGAAAGTCCAGCGGGAGACCAACGGCGGATACGCAGTATTTT.

This clonotype was counted at least ten times. A junction boundary mismatches the germline segment, possibly from a read error. V is TRBV4-3 and J is TRBJ2-4; 9 bases line up with TRBD1. This CDR3 spans 17 amino acids. CDR1 is LGHNA, CDR2 YSLEER, per germline. Here the CDR3 DNA reads TGCGCTAGCAGCCAAGATTGGGGTACAGGGGGCAGGGACATTCAGTACTTC. It codes for CASSQDWGTGGRDIQYF.

This clonotype was seen more than once but under ten times. V and J are TRBV5-1 and TRBJ1-4; 9 bases map to TRBD1. Unmatched junction bases numbered 4, after V lost 5 bases and J lost 5 bases. The CDR3 covers 14 residues. In germline, CDR1 is SGHRS, CDR2 YFSETQ. The CDR3 DNA follows: TGCGCCAGCAGTCGACAGGGGGACAATGAAAAACTGTTTTTT. Residues: CASSRQGDNEKLFF.

Points on this clonotype: One end of the junction is discordant with germline, which a read error may explain. J is TRBJ2-7 and V is TRBV5-1, with D perhaps given as TRBD1 or TRBD2 (5 bases each). The CDR3 spans 15 residues. The V gene's germline CDR1 is SGHRS and CDR2 YFSETQ. CDR3 residues: CASSLAAGLRETQHF. CDR3 bases: TGCGCCAGCAGCTTGGCCGCAGGGTTAAGGGAGACCCAGCACTTC.

There are many counts of this clonotype. J is TRBJ1-4 and V is TRBV7-9, with D possibly matching TRBD1 (5 bases). The V end lost 2 bases, the J end lost 7 bases, and 14 bases lay between the germline ends. The CDR3 extends over 15 amino acids. Germline V CDR1 and CDR2: SEHNR, FQNEAQ (reference sequence). CDR3 nucleotide sequence: TGTGCCAGCAGCTTACGCGGGACGGATCTTGAAAAACTGTTTTTT. Its translation is CASSLRGTDLEKLFF.

The chain has TRBV5-1 and TRBJ2-1; TRBD2 might be the D (6 bases). Germline values: CDR1 SGHRS, CDR2 YFSETQ. The CDR3 is 16 residues long. V gave up 6 bases and J gave up 4 bases, with 20 bases separating them. Here the CDR3 reads CASTLPSLAGYNEQFF. The CDR3 DNA is TGCGCCAGCACCCTCCCAAGTCTGGCGGGGTACAATGAGCAGTTCTTC.

The chain is built from TRBV7-2 and TRBJ1-2; 8 bases map to TRBD1. Unmatched junction bases numbered 8, after V lost 0 bases and J lost 5 bases. The CDR3 is 16 residues long. The germline CDR1 and CDR2 sequences are SGHTA and FQGNSA. The CDR3 spells CASSLAIGTGGYGYTF. For the CDR3, the DNA is TGTGCCAGCAGCTTAGCAATAGGGACAGGAGGGTATGGCTACACCTTC.

This clonotype has just a few counts. As DNA, the CDR3 is TGTGCCAGCAGTTCCAGCGGGGGGGCTAACTATGGCTACACCTTC. Its protein is CASSSSGGANYGYTF. V is TRBV27 and J is TRBJ1-2; the D gene is possibly TRBD1 (5 bases). V gave up 4 bases and J gave up 0 bases, with 12 bases separating them. CDR3 length: 15 residues. CDR1 and CDR2 from the germline V gene are MNHEY and SMNVEV (reference sequence).

The CDR3: CASSSGPTSTDTQYF. CDR3 DNA: TGTGCCAGCAGCTCCGGTCCAACTAGCACAGATACGCAGTATTTT. This chain joins TRBV7-9 and TRBJ2-3; D remains ambiguous. V lost 4 bases and J 0 bases, leaving 11 bases between the germline ends. This CDR3 comprises 15 residues. Germline V CDR1 and CDR2: SEHNR, FQNEAQ (reference sequence).